This passage covers 17 T cell receptor beta chains from one sample sequenced in a study of T cell repertoires in cytomegalovirus infection. These receptors lack a known antigen. Using its own MiXCR run on the reads, TCRdb lists one record per CDR3 protein. The sample has approximately 100,000 distinct CDR3 sequences; about 40% are singletons. This specimen was CD8+ T cells from cultured PBMCs, taken from culture after CMV antigen stimulation. The receptors come from a human donor in good health (CMV status not recorded). Some clones in this sample may be carry-over from other donors' samples.

This clonotype was found a few times. V and J are TRBV5-4 and TRBJ2-7; either TRBD1 or TRBD2 may supply D (10 bases each). The germline gives CDR1 SGHNT, CDR2 YYREEE (reference sequence). V shed 0 bases and J shed 0 bases, with 34 bases lying between them. The CDR3 has 23 amino acids. The CDR3 is CASSLVVGTGATYGLAVSYEQYF. The CDR3 region has the DNA TGTGCCAGCAGCTTGGTTGTTGGGACAGGGGCCACCTACGGACTAGCGGTCTCCTACGAGCAGTACTTC.

This clonotype has only a few counts. The CDR3 loop reads CASRAFKTGLQETQYF. The CDR3 DNA reads TGTGCCAGCAGAGCCTTTAAAACAGGACTTCAAGAGACCCAGTACTTC. V usage is TRBV6-5 and J usage is TRBJ2-5; the D gene could be TRBD1 or TRBD2 (5 bases each). Germline CDR1 reads MNHEY; CDR2 reads SVGAGI. This CDR3 is 16 amino acids long. The ends were cut back, 6 bases at V and 2 bases at J, with 19 bases in the middle.

This clonotype showed up just a few times. The CDR3 DNA follows: TGTGCTAGTGGGTCAGGGACGGCCGGGGAGCTGTTTTTT. It is translated as CASGSGTAGELFF. The chain couples TRBV12-5 to TRBJ2-2; perhaps D is TRBD1 or TRBD2 (5 bases each). This CDR3 comprises 13 residues. Germline CDR1 is LGHNT and CDR2 is FRNRAP. Trimming removed 6 bases at V and 6 bases at J, with 11 bases between.

This clonotype appeared a few times. The J gene is TRBJ2-7, the V gene TRBV7-6, with D perhaps TRBD1 or TRBD2 (5 bases each). CDR1 and CDR2 (germline): SGHVS, FNYEAQ. The ends were cut back, 2 bases at V and 1 base at J, with 12 bases in the middle. CDR3 size: 15 residues. The CDR3 sequence is CASSLMPGTSYEQYF. The CDR3 bases are TGTGCCAGCAGCTTAATGCCAGGGACGTCCTACGAGCAGTACTTC.

This rearrangement joins TRBV13 to TRBJ2-2; a weak D match, TRBD1 (5 bases). The CDR3 is 15 amino acids. Germline V gene data show CDR1 as PRHDT and CDR2 as FYEKMQ (reference sequence). V was cut by 4 bases and J by 7 bases, with 16 bases left in between. This CDR3 is CASSSIGALSGELFF. The CDR3, as DNA: TGTGCCAGCAGCTCTATAGGGGCGCTAAGCGGGGAGCTGTTTTTT.

The sample holds a few counts of this clonotype. The chain recombines TRBV7-9 with TRBJ2-5; the D call may be TRBD1 or TRBD2 (5 bases each). Germline CDR1 and CDR2: SEHNR and FQNEAQ (reference sequence). The CDR3 contains 17 residues. Trimming stripped 1 base from V and 5 bases from J, with 20 bases between. CDR3 DNA sequence: TGTGCCAGCAGCTTAGAGGGGCTGAGGGGCCCCCTGGAGACCCAGTACTTC. Protein: CASSLEGLRGPLETQYF.

The genes are TRBV2 and TRBJ2-7, with no clear D. CDR3 size: 12 residues. Germline V gene data show CDR1 as SNHLY and CDR2 as FYNNEI. With 3 bases removed from V and 7 bases from J, the gap between germline ends came to 10 bases. This CDR3 is CASSEAKSEQYF. The CDR3 coding sequence is TGTGCCAGCAGTGAGGCGAAGAGTGAGCAGTACTTC.

J is TRBJ2-7 and V is TRBV20-1; D not resolved. Germline V lookup: CDR1 DFQATT, CDR2 SNEGSKA (reference sequence). The ends were cut back, 5 bases at V and 1 base at J, with 18 bases in the middle. This CDR3 has 15 amino acids. The CDR3 coding sequence is TGCAGTGCTCCCCCCCCCGGCAGCGTATCCTACGAGCAGTACTTC. Its translation: CSAPPPGSVSYEQYF.

As regards this clonotype: An end of the junction does not agree with germline; a read error may underlie this. The chain recombines TRBV18 with TRBJ2-7, with no clear D. In germline, CDR1 is KGHSH, CDR2 LQKENI. This CDR3 is 14 amino acids long. The CDR3 sequence is CARSPRTEYGEQYF. As DNA, the CDR3 is TGTGCCAGGTCACCCCGGACCGAATATGGCGAGCAGTACTTC.

This clonotype was seen only a few times. This chain joins TRBV7-9 and TRBJ2-2; possible D gene TRBD2, 6 bases. CDR3 length: 15 amino acids. CDR1 is SEHNR, CDR2 FQNEAQ, per germline (reference sequence). V was clipped by 2 bases and J by 5 bases, with 12 bases between them. The CDR3 region has the DNA TGTGCCAGCAGCTTACTCCGCGGGGTGACCGGGGAGCTGTTTTTT. Amino acids: CASSLLRGVTGELFF.

The V gene is TRBV12-3 or TRBV12-4, the J gene TRBJ2-7; 8 nucleotides agree with TRBD1. Trimming cost V 4 bases and J 10 bases; bases outside gene matches: 6. This CDR3 has 12 residues. Here the CDR3 DNA reads TGTGCCAGCAGTTCCGCGGACAGGGACCAGTACTTC. It encodes CASSSADRDQYF.

The rearrangement joins TRBV12-3 or TRBV12-4 to TRBJ1-5, with a weak D call TRBD1 (5 bases). This CDR3 is 14 amino acids long. V shed 1 base and J shed 9 bases, with 13 bases lying between them. The CDR3 bases are TGTGCCAGCAGTTTAGGGCAGCTGGGGGGGCCCCAGCATTTT. It is translated as CASSLGQLGGPQHF.

This clonotype was detected many times. V is TRBV7-9 and J is TRBJ1-4; D call uncertain. The CDR3 runs 14 residues. CDR1 and CDR2 (germline): SEHNR, FQNEAQ (reference sequence). The V gene lost 1 base and the J gene lost 8 bases, with 11 bases spanning the gap. CDR3 nucleotide sequence: TGTGCCAGCAGCTTAGAAGGGTTCCGCGAAAAACTGTTTTTT. Protein sequence: CASSLEGFREKLFF. Full variable domain (rest looked up from reference TRBV7-9 and TRBJ1-4): DTGVSQNPRHKITKRGQNVTFRCDPISEHNRLYWYRQTLGQGPEFLTYFQNEAQLEKSRLLSDRFSAERPKGSFSTLEIQRTEQGDSAMYLCASSLEGFREKLFFGSGTQLSVL.

The table lists this clonotype with many counts. The chain combines TRBV20-1 with TRBJ1-2; a possible D gene is TRBD1 (5 bases). Germline CDR1 is DFQATT and CDR2 is SNEGSKA (reference sequence). The CDR3 loop spans 13 amino acids. The V and J ends lost 0 bases and 8 bases respectively, with 13 bases between them. CDR3: CSARDGANWGYTF. The CDR3 DNA follows: TGCAGTGCTAGAGATGGGGCGAACTGGGGCTACACCTTC.

This clonotype counts as medium-sized. CDR3 nucleotide sequence: TGTGCCAGCAGCAGGGACAGCAAACCTAACTATGGCTACACCTTC. Its translation: CASSRDSKPNYGYTF. This rearrangement joins TRBV7-2 to TRBJ1-2; 7 bases line up with TRBD1. CDR1 SGHTA and CDR2 FQGNSA come from the germline V gene. The CDR3 has 15 residues. Losses at the gene ends were 5 bases for V and 0 bases for J; bases not matched to a gene: 6.

In this sample, this clonotype turned up many times. The chain has TRBV2 and TRBJ1-2; 7 bases are a match to TRBD1. The V gene end was trimmed by 6 bases and the J gene end by 2 bases; junction bases not matched to a gene: 6. Germline V gives CDR1 SNHLY, CDR2 FYNNEI. The CDR3 is made up of 14 amino acids. CDR3: CASSGQAMNYGYTF. CDR3 nucleotide sequence: TGTGCCAGCAGCGGACAGGCTATGAACTATGGCTACACCTTC. Filled out from reference TRBV2 and TRBJ1-2, the complete variable domain reads EPEVTQTPSHQVTQMGQEVILRCVPISNHLYFYWYRQILGQKVEFLVSFYNNEISEKSEIFDDQFSVERPDGSNFTLKIRSTKLEDSAMYFCASSGQAMNYGYTFGSGTRLTVV.

This chain uses TRBV12-3 or TRBV12-4 with TRBJ2-3; 15 nucleotides line up with TRBD2. There are 17 residues in the CDR3. With V trimmed by 6 bases and J by 0 bases, 4 bases remained unmatched. For the CDR3, the DNA is TGTGCCAGCAGGGGACTAGCGGGGGGACCTAGCACAGATACGCAGTATTTT. This encodes CASRGLAGGPSTDTQYF.